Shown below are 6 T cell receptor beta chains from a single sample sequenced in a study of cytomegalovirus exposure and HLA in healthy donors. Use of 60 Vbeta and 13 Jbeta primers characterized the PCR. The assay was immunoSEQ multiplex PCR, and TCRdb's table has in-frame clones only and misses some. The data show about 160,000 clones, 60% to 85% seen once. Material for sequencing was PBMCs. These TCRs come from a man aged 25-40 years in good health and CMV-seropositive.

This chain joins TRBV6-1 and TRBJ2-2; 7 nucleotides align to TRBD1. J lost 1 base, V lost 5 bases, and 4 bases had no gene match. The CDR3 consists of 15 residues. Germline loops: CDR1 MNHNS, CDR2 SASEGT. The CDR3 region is CASSMTGWNTGELFF. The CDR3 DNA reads TGTGCCAGCAGTATGACAGGGTGGAACACCGGGGAGCTGTTTTTT.

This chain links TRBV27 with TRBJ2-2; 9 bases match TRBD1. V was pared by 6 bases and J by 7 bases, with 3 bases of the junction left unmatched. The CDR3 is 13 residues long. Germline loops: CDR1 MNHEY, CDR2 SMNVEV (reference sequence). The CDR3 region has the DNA TGTGCCAGCAGCCGACAGGGGGTCGGGGAGCTGTTTTTT. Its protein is CASSRQGVGELFF.

The CDR3 region has the DNA TGTGCCAGCAAACAAAGCTCTGGAAACACCATATATTTT. Translation: CASKQSSGNTIYF. V gene TRBV6-1 combines with J gene TRBJ1-3, with no clear D. CDR1 and CDR2 from the germline V gene are MNHNS and SASEGT. The CDR3 is 13 amino acids. V was shortened by 7 bases and J by 0 bases, with 7 bases between the two germline ends.

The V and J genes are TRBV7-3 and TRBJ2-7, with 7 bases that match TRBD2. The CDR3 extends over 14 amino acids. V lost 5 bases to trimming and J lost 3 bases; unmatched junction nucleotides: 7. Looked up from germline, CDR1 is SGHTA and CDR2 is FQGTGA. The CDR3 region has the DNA TGTGCCAGCAGCCCAACCGGGACTAACTACGAGCAGTACTTC. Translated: CASSPTGTNYEQYF.

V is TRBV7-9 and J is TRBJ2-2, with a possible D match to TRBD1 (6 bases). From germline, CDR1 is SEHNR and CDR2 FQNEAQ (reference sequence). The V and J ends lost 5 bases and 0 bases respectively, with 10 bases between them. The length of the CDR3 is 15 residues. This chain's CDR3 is CASSSRGANTGELFF. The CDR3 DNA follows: TGTGCCAGCAGCAGCAGGGGAGCGAACACCGGGGAGCTGTTTTTT.

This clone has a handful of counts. CDR3 loop: CASSHYQRGLNEQFF. The CDR3 region has the DNA TGCGCCAGCAGCCACTACCAGCGGGGCCTCAATGAGCAGTTCTTC. The genes are TRBV4-1 and TRBJ2-1; 7 bases line up with TRBD2. The CDR3 totals 15 residues. The V gene's germline CDR1 is MGHRA and CDR2 YSYEKL. The V segment lost 3 bases and the J segment 6 bases; nucleotides outside the gene matches: 8.